This T cell receptor (beta chain) appears in the sequencing data of a study of blood T cell repertoires in COVID-19. Whole-study context: T cells, B-cell-depleted T cells, or PBMCs provided the cDNA or gDNA that served as material.

The assay was immunoSEQ multiplex PCR, and TCRdb's table has in-frame clones only and misses some. This table has roughly 120,000 clones, 60% to 85% appearing once. Germline V lookup: CDR1 LGHDT, CDR2 YNNKEL (reference sequence). The CDR3 is 16 residues long. J gave up 7 bases and V 4 bases, and 5 bases lay outside the gene matches. Sequencing was performed on peripheral blood. The chain employs TRBV3-1 (or the pseudogene TRBV3-2) and TRBJ2-1; 15 bases align to TRBD2. The receptor was derived from a human donor with acute or convalescent COVID-19. The donor label of this sample is uncertain. The CDR3 protein is CASSRTSGGVLNEQFF. The CDR3 region has the DNA TGTGCCAGCAGCCGGACTAGCGGGGGGGTCTTAAATGAGCAGTTCTTC.